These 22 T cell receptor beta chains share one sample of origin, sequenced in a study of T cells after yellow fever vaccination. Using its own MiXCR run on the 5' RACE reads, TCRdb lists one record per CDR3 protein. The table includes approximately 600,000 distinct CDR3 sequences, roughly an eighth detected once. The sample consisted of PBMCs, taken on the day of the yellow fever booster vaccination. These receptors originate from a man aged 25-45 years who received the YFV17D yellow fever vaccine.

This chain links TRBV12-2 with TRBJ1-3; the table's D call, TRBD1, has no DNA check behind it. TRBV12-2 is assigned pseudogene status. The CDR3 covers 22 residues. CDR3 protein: CASRLAPRGHGFPASSGNTIYF. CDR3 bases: TGTGCAAGTCGCTTAGCGCCCCGGGGACACGGATTCCCGGCGTCCTCTGGAAACACCATATATTTT.

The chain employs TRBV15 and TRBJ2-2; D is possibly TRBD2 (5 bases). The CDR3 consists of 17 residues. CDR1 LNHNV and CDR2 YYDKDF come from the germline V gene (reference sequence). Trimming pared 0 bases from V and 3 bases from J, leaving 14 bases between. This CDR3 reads CATSRDVASPDTGELFF. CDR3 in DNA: TGTGCCACCAGCAGAGATGTGGCTAGCCCTGACACCGGGGAGCTGTTTTTT.

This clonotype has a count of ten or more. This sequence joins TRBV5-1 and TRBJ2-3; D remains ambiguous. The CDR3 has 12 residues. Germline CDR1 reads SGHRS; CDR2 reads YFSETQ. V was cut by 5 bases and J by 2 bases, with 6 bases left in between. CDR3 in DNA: TGCGCCAGCAGGCGATCCACAGATACGCAGTATTTT. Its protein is CASRRSTDTQYF. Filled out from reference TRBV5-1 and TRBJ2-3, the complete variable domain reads KAGVTQTPRYLIKTRGQQVTLSCSPISGHRSVSWYQQTPGQGLQFLFEYFSETQRNKGNFPGRFSGRQFSNSRSEMNVSTLELGDSALYLCASRRSTDTQYFGPGTRLTVL.

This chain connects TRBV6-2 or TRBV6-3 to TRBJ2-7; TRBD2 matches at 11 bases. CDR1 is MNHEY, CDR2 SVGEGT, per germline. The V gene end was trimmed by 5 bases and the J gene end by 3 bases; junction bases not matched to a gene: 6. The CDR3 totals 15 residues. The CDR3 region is CASSLLAGGYYEQYF. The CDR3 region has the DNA TGTGCCAGCAGTCTTCTAGCGGGAGGCTACTACGAGCAGTACTTC.

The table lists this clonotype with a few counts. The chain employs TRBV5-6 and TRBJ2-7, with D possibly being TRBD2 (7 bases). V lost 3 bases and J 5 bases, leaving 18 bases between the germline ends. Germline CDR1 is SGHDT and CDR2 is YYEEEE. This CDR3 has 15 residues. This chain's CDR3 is CASSYRSPGGDEQYF. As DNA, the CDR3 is TGTGCCAGCAGCTACCGGTCCCCGGGGGGCGACGAGCAGTACTTC.

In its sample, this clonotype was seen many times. The CDR3 DNA reads TGCGCCAGCAGCTTTCTAGCGGGAGGAGGTAATGAGCAGTTCTTC. Its translation is CASSFLAGGGNEQFF. The rearrangement uses TRBV5-1 and TRBJ2-1; 11 positions agree with TRBD2. The CDR3 extends over 15 amino acids. Germline trimming cut 2 bases from V and 7 bases from J; bases unmatched to any gene: 5. In germline, CDR1 is SGHRS, CDR2 YFSETQ.

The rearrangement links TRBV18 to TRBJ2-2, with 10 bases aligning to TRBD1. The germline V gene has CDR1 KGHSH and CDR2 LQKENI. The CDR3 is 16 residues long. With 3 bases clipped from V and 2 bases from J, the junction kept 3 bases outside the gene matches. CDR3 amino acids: CASSPTGGRNTGELFF. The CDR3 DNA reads TGTGCCAGCTCACCGACAGGGGGCAGAAACACCGGGGAGCTGTTTTTT.

CDR3 amino acids: CARHGLAKNIQYF. The CDR3 DNA sequence: TGTGCCAGACACGGGCTGGCCAAAAACATTCAGTACTTC. This chain connects TRBV21-1 to TRBJ2-4. TRBV21-1 is a known pseudogene. The CDR3 has 13 residues.

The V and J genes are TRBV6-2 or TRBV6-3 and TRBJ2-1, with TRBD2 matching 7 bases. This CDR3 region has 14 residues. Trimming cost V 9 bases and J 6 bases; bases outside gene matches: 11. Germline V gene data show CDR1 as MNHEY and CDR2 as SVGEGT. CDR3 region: CARERRREFNEQFF. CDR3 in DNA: TGTGCCAGGGAGCGTAGGCGGGAGTTCAATGAGCAGTTCTTC.

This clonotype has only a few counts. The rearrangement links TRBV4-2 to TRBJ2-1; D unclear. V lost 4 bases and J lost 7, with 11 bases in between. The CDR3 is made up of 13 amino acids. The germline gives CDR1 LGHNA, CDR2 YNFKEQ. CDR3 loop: CASSRTGENEQFF. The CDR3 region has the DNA TGTGCCAGCAGCCGAACGGGCGAAAATGAGCAGTTCTTC.

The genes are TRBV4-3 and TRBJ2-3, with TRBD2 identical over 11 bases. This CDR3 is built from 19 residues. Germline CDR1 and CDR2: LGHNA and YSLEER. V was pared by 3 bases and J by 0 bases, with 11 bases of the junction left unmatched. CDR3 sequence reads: CASSQALAGVHPSTDTQYF. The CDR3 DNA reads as TGCGCCAGCAGCCAGGCACTAGCGGGAGTCCACCCTAGCACAGATACGCAGTATTTT.

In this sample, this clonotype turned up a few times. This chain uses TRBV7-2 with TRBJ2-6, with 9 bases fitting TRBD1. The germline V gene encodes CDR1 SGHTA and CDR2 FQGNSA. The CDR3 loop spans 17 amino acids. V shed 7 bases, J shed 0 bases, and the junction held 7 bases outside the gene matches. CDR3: CASTSGQGGSGANVLTF. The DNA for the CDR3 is TGTGCCAGCACCTCGGGACAGGGAGGCTCTGGGGCCAACGTCCTGACTTTC.

This chain's CDR3 is CASSPFGGGTRAGELFF. The DNA for the CDR3 is TGTGCCAGCAGCCCCTTCGGTGGGGGGACTCGGGCCGGGGAGCTGTTTTTT. This chain joins TRBV3-1 and TRBJ2-2; D possibly corresponds to TRBD2 (6 bases). Germline CDR1 reads LGHDT; CDR2 reads YNNKEL (reference sequence). Trimming removed 4 bases from V and 6 bases from J, with 21 bases in between. There are 17 residues in the CDR3.

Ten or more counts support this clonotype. CDR3 sequence: CASSLEWGLAKTDTQYF. The DNA for the CDR3 is TGTGCCAGCAGCTTGGAATGGGGACTAGCAAAAACAGATACGCAGTATTTT. The chain links TRBV5-5 to TRBJ2-3; 9 nucleotides match TRBD2. J was trimmed by 3 bases and V by 0 bases; bases with no gene match: 8. Germline V gives CDR1 SGHKS, CDR2 YYEKEE (reference sequence). This CDR3 spans 17 amino acids.

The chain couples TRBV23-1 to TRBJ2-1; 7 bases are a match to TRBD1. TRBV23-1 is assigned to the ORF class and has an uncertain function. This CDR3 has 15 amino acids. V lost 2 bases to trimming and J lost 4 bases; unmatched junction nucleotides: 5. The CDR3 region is CASSQPDRVYNEQFF. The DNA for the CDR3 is TGCGCCAGCAGTCAACCCGACAGGGTATACAATGAGCAGTTCTTC.

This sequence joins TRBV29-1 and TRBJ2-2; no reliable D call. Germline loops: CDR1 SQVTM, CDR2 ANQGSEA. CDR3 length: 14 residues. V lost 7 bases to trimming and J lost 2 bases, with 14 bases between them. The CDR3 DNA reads TGCAGCGCCCATAATCCCCTCAACACCGGGGAGCTGTTTTTT. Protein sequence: CSAHNPLNTGELFF.

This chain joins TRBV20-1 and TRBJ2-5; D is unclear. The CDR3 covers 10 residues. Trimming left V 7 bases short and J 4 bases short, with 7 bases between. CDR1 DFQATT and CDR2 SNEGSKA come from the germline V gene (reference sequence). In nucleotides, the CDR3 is TGCAGTGGAGTCCGAGAGACCCAGTACTTC. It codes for CSGVRETQYF.

The CDR3, as DNA: TGTGCCAGCAGACAGACGAAGCGCCAAGAGACCCAGTACTTC. Its protein product is CASRQTKRQETQYF. The genes are TRBV6-1 and TRBJ2-5; D unresolved. V was shortened by 6 bases and J by 1 base, with 12 bases between the two germline ends. The germline gives CDR1 MNHNS, CDR2 SASEGT. The CDR3 covers 14 residues.

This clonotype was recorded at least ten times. The CDR3: CAISEGAYYNEQFF. CDR3 DNA sequence: TGTGCCATCAGTGAAGGCGCTTACTACAATGAGCAGTTCTTC. The chain recombines TRBV10-3 with TRBJ2-1; D gene uncertain. Germline assignment: CDR1 ENHRY and CDR2 SYGVKD. Trimming shortened V by 3 bases and J by 3 bases, and 9 bases separated the two germline ends. The CDR3 has 14 amino acids.

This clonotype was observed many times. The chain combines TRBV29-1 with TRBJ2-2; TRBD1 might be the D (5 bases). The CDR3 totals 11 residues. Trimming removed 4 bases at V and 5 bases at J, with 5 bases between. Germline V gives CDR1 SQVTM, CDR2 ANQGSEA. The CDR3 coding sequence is TGCAGCGTTGCAGGGACCGGGGAGCTGTTTTTT. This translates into CSVAGTGELFF.

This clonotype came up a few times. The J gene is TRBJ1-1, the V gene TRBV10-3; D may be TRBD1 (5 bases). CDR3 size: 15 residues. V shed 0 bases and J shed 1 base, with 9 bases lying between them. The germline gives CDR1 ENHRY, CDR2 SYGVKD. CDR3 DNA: TGTGCCATCAGTGAGTCGCCAGGGCCGAACACTGAAGCTTTCTTT. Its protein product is CAISESPGPNTEAFF.

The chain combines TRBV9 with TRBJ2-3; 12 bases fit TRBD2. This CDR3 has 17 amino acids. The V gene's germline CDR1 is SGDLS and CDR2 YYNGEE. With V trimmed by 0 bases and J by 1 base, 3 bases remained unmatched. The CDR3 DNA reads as TGTGCCAGCAGCGTAGAGGCTAGCGGGGGGGGCACAGATACGCAGTATTTT. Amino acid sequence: CASSVEASGGGTDTQYF.